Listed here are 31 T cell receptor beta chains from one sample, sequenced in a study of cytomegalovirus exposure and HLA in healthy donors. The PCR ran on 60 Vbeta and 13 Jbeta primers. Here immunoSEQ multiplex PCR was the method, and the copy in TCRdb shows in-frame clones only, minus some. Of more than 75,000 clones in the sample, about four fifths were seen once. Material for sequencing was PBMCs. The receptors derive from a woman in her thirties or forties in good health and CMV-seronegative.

For the CDR3, the DNA is TGTGCCAGCAGCTTGTCTCCAGGGTTGGAATCGACTGAAGCTTTCTTT. Translated, it gives CASSLSPGLESTEAFF. The V and J genes are TRBV5-4 and TRBJ1-1, with D possibly matching TRBD1 (5 bases). This CDR3 has 16 amino acids. Trimming took 1 base from V and 5 from J, leaving 18 bases between them. Germline V gene data show CDR1 as SGHNT and CDR2 as YYREEE (reference sequence).

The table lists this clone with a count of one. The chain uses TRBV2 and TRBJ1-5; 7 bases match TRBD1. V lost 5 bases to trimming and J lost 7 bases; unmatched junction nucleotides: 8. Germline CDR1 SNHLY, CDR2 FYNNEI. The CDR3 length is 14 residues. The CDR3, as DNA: TGTGCCAGCAGTTGGGGACAGAGGAACCAGCCCCAGCATTTT. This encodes CASSWGQRNQPQHF. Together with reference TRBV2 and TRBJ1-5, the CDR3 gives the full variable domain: EPEVTQTPSHQVTQMGQEVILRCVPISNHLYFYWYRQILGQKVEFLVSFYNNEISEKSEIFDDQFSVERPDGSNFTLKIRSTKLEDSAMYFCASSWGQRNQPQHFGDGTRLSIL.

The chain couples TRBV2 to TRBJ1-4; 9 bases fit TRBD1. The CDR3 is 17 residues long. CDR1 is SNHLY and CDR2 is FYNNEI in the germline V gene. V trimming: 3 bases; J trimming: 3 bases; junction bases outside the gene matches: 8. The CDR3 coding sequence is TGTGCCAGCAGTGAGGGGACAGGGACTGAAGCTAATGAAAAACTGTTTTTT. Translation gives CASSEGTGTEANEKLFF.

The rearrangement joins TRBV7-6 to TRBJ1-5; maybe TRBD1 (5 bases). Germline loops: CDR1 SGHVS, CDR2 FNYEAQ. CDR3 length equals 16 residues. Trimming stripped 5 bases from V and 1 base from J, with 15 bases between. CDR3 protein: CASSPLGGVSNQPQHF. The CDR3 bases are TGTGCCAGCAGCCCCCTGGGGGGGGTGAGCAATCAGCCCCAGCATTTT.

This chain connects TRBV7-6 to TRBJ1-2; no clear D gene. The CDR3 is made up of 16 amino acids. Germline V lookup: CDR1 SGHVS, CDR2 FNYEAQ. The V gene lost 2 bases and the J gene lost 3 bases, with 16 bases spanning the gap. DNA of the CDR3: TGTGCCAGCAGCTTAAGTGCTTCTGGGGAGGACTATGGCTACACCTTC. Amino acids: CASSLSASGEDYGYTF.

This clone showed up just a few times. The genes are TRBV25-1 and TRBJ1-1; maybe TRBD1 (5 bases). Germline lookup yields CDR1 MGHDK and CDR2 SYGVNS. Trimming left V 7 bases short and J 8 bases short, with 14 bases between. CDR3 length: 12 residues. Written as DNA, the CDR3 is TGTGCCAGCACCTCATATGGGGGGGAAGCTTTCTTT. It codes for CASTSYGGEAFF. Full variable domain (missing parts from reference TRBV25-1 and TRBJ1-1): EADIYQTPRYLVIGTGKKITLECSQTMGHDKMYWYQQDPGMELHLIHYSYGVNSTEKGDLSSESTVSRIRTEHFPLTLESARPSHTSQYLCASTSYGGEAFFGQGTRLTVV.

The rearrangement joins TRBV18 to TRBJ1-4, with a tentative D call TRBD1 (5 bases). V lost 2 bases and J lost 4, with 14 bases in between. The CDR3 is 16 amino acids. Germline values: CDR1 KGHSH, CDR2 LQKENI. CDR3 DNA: TGTGCCAGCTCACCAAATTCGGGGGTTGGTAATGAAAAACTGTTTTTT. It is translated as CASSPNSGVGNEKLFF.

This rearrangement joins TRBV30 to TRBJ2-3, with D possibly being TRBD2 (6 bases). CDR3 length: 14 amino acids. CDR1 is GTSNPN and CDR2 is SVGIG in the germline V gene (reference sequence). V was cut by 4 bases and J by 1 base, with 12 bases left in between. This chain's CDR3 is CAWNIWGGTDTQYF. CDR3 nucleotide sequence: TGTGCCTGGAATATTTGGGGGGGCACAGATACGCAGTATTTT.

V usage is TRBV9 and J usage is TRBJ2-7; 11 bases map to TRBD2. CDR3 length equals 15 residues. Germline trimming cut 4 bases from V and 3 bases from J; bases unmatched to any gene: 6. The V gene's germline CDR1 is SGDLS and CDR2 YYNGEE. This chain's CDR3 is CASSTGTSGLYEQYF. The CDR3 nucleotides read TGTGCCAGCAGCACCGGGACTAGCGGCCTCTACGAGCAGTACTTC.

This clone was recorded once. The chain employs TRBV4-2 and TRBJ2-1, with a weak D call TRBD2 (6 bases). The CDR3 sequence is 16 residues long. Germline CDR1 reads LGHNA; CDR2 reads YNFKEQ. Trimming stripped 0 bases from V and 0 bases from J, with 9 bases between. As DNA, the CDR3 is TGTGCCAGCAGCCAAGAGTGGGACTTCTCCTACAATGAGCAGTTCTTC. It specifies CASSQEWDFSYNEQFF.

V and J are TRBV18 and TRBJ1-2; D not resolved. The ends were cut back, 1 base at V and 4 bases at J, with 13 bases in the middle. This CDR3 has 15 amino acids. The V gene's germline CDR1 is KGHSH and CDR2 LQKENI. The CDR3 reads CASSPQGDGSYGYTF. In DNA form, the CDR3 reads TGTGCCAGCTCACCACAGGGAGATGGTTCCTATGGCTACACCTTC.

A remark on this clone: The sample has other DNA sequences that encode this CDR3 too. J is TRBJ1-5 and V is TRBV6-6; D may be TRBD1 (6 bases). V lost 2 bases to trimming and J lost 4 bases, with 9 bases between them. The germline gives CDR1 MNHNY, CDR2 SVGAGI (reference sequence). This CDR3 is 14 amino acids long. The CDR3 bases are TGTGCCAGCAGTTACACGCAGGGGAATCAGCCCCAGCATTTT. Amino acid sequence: CASSYTQGNQPQHF.

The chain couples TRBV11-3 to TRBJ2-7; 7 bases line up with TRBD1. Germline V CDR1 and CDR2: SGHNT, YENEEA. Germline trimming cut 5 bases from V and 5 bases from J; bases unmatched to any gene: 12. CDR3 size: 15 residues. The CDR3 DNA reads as TGTGCCAGCAGCCCGAATTTGGACAGGTACAACGAGCAGTACTTC. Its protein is CASSPNLDRYNEQYF. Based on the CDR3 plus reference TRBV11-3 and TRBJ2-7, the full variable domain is EAGVVQSPRYKIIEKKQPVAFWCNPISGHNTLYWYLQNLGQGPELLIRYENEEAVDDSQLPKDRFSAERLKGVDSTLKIQPAELGDSAVYLCASSPNLDRYNEQYFGPGTRLTVT.

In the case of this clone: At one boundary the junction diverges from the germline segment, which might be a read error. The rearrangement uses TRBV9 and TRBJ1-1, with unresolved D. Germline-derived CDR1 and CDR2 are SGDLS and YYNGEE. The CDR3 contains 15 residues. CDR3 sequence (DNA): TGTGCCAGCAGCGCGTACAGCCGAGGGAACAATGAAGCTTTCTTT. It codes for CASSAYSRGNNEAFF.

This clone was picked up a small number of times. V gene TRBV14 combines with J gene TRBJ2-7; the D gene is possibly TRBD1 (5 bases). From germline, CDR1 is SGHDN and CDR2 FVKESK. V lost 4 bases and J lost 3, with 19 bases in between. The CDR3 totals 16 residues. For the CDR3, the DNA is TGTGCCAGCAGCCTTAGTTTTGGGGCGAATTTCTACGAGCAGTACTTC. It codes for CASSLSFGANFYEQYF.

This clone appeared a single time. CDR3 in DNA: TGCGCCGCCGGGGAGTTAAGCAGGCCTCTCTCTCAGCCCCAGCATTTT. Residues: CAAGELSRPLSQPQHF. The rearrangement joins TRBV5-1 to TRBJ1-5; no clear D gene. Trimming pared 10 bases from V and 6 bases from J, leaving 26 bases between. Germline CDR1 and CDR2: SGHRS and YFSETQ. This CDR3 is built from 16 residues.

The DNA of the CDR3 is TGTGCCAGCAGTTTTACAAGGGGTGGGGCCGGGGAGCTGTTTTTT. This translates into CASSFTRGGAGELFF. The rearrangement uses TRBV28 and TRBJ2-2; D might be TRBD1 (5 bases). The CDR3 is 15 amino acids. CDR1 is MDHEN and CDR2 is SYDVKM in the germline V gene. Trimming removed 3 bases from V and 6 bases from J, with 14 bases in between.

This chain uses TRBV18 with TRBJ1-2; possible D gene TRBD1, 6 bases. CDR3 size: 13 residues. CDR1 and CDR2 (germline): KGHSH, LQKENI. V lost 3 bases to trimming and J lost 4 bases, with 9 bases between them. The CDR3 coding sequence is TGTGCCAGCTCACCGGACAGAACCTATGGCTACACCTTC. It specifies CASSPDRTYGYTF.

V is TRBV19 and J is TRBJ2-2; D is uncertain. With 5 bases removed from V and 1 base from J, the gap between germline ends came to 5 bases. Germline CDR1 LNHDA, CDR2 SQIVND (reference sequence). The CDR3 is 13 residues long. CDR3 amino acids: CASSFRNTGELFF. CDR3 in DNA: TGTGCCAGTAGTTTCAGGAACACCGGGGAGCTGTTTTTT.

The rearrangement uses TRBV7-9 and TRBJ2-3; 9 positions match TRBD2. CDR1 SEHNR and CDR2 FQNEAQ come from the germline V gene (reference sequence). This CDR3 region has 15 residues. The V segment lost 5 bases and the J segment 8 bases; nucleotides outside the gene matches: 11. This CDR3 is CASSLLTSGYTTQYF. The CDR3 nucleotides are TGTGCCAGCAGCCTATTAACTAGCGGGTACACTACGCAGTATTTT.

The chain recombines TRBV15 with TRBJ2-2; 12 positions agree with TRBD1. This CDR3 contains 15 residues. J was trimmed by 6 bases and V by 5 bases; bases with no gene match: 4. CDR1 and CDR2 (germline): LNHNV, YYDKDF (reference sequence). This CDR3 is CATSGRDRGPGELFF. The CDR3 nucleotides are TGTGCCACCAGCGGCCGGGACAGGGGGCCCGGGGAGCTGTTTTTT.

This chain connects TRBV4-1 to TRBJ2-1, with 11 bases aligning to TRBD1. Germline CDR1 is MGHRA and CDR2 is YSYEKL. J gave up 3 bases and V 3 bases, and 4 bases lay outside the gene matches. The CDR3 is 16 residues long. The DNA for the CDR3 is TGCGCCAGCAGCCATTCCGGGACAGGGGGCTACAATGAGCAGTTCTTC. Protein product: CASSHSGTGGYNEQFF.

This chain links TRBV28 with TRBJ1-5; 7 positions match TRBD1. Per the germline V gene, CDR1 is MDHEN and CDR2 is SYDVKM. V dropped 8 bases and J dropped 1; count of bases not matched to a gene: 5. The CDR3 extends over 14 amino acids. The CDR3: CASGRQGSNQPQHF. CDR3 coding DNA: TGTGCCAGCGGCCGACAGGGAAGCAATCAGCCCCAGCATTTT.

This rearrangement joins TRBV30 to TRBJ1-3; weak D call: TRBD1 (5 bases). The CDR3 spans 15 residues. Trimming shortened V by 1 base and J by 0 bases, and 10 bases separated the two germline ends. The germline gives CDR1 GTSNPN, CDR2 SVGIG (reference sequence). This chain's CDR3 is CAWSGGFLSGNTIYF. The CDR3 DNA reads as TGTGCCTGGAGTGGGGGCTTTCTCTCTGGAAACACCATATATTTT.

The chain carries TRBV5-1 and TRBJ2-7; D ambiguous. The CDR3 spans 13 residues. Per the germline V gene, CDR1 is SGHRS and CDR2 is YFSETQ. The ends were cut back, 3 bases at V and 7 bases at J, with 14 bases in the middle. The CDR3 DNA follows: TGCGCCAGCAGCTCCCGGTTTACAGATGAGCAGTACTTC. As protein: CASSSRFTDEQYF.

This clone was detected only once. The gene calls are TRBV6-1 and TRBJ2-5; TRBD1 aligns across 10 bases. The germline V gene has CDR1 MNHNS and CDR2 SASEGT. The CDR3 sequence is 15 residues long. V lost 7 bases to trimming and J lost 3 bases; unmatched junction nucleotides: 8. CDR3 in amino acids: CASTLGTGVEETQYF. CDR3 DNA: TGTGCCAGCACCCTAGGGACAGGGGTAGAAGAGACCCAGTACTTC.

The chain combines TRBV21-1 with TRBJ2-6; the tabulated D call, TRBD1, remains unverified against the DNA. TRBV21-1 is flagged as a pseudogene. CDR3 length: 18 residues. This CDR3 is CASSRAGQADSGANVLTF. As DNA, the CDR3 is TGTGCCAGCAGCCGAGCCGGACAGGCGGACTCTGGGGCCAACGTCCTGACTTTC.

The CDR3 reads CASSYKAGLSGELFF. Written as DNA, the CDR3 is TGTGCCAGCAGTTATAAGGCAGGTTTATCCGGGGAGCTGTTTTTT. V is TRBV6-6 and J is TRBJ2-2; D is unclear. V was cut by 3 bases and J by 6 bases, with 14 bases left in between. CDR1 MNHNY and CDR2 SVGAGI come from the germline V gene (reference sequence). The CDR3 extends over 15 amino acids.

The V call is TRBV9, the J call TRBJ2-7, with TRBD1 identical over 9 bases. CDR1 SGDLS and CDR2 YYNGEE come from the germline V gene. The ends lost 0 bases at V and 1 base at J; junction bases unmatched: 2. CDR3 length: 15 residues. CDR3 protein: CASSVGGTGSYEQYF. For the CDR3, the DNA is TGTGCCAGCAGCGTAGGGGGGACAGGGTCCTACGAGCAGTACTTC.

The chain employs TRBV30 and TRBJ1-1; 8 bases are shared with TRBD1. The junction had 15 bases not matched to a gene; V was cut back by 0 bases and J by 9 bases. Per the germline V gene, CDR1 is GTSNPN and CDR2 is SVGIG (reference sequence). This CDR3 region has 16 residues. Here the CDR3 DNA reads TGTGCCTGGAGTGTATCTTTCGGACAGGGCAAAGGGAAAGCTTTCTTT. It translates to CAWSVSFGQGKGKAFF.

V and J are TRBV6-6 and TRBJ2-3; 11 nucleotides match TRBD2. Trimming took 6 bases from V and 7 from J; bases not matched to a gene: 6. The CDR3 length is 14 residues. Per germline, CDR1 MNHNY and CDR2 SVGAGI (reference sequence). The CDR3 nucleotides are TGTGCCAGCAGCATAGCGGGGGGGAGTTATACGCAGTATTTT. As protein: CASSIAGGSYTQYF.